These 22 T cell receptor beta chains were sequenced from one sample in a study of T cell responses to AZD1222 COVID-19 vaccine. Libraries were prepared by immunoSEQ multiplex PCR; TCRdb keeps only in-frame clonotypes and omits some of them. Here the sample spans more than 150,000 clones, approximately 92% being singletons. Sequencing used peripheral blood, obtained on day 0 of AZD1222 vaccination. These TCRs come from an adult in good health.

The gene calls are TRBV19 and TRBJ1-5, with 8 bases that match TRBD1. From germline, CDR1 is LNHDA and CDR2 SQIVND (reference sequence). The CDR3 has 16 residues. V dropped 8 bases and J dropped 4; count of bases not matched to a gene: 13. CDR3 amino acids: CASSSQGAIGNQPQHF. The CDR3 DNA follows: TGTGCCAGTTCCTCTCAGGGGGCGATTGGAAATCAGCCCCAGCATTTT.

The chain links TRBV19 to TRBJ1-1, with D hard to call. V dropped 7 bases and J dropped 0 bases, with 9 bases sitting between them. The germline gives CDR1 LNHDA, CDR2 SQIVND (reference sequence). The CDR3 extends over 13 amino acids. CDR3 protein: CASTGVLNTEAFF. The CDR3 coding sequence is TGTGCCAGTACTGGGGTTTTGAACACTGAAGCTTTCTTT.

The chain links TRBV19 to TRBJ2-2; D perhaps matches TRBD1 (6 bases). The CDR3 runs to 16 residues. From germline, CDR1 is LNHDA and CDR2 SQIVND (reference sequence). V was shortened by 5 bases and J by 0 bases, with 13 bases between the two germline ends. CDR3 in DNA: TGTGCCAGTAGTTCAGGGACATTAGCGAACACCGGGGAGCTGTTTTTT. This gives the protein CASSSGTLANTGELFF.

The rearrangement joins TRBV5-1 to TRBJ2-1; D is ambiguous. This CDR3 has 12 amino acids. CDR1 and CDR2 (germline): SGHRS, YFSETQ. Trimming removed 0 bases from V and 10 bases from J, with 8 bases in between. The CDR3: CASSLDRGEQFF. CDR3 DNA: TGCGCCAGCAGCTTGGACCGAGGAGAGCAGTTCTTC.

The CDR3 protein is CASGDYGYTF. CDR3 coding DNA: TGTGCCAGCGGAGACTATGGCTACACCTTC. The chain uses TRBV19 and TRBJ1-2; D gene unclear. Between the trimmed V and J ends, which lost 9 bases and 3 bases, there was a span of 5 bases. This CDR3 contains 10 residues. The germline V gene encodes CDR1 LNHDA and CDR2 SQIVND (reference sequence).

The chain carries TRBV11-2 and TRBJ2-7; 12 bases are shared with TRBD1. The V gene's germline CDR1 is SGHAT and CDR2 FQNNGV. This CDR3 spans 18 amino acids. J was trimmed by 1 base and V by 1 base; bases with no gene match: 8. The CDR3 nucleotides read TGTGCCAGCAGCTTAGGGGACAGGGGGCGCGCTTGGTCCTACGAGCAGTACTTC. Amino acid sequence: CASSLGDRGRAWSYEQYF.

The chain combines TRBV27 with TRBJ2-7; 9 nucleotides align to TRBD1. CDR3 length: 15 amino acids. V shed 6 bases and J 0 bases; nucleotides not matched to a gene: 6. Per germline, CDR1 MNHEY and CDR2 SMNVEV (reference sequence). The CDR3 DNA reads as TGTGCCAGCAGAACCGGGACAGGGAGCTCCTACGAGCAGTACTTC. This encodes CASRTGTGSSYEQYF.

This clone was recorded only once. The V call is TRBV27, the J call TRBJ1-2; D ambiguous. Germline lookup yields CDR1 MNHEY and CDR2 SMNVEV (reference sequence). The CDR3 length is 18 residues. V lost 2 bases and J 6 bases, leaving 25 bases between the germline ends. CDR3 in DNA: TGTGCCAGCAGTTTACATTCGGCGACCCCGCTACTACTCGATGGCTACACCTTC. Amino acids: CASSLHSATPLLLDGYTF.

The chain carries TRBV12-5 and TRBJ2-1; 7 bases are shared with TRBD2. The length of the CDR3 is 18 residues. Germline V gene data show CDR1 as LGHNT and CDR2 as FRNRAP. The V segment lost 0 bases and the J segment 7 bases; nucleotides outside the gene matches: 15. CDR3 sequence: CASGLVSGREFFGNEQFF. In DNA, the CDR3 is TGTGCTAGTGGTTTGGTCTCGGGGCGGGAGTTTTTCGGGAATGAGCAGTTCTTC.

The CDR3 sequence is CAISESVSYGYTF. The CDR3 coding sequence is TGTGCCATCAGTGAGTCAGTCTCCTATGGCTACACCTTC. The V gene is TRBV10-3, the J gene TRBJ1-2; D unresolved. The V gene's germline CDR1 is ENHRY and CDR2 SYGVKD. The CDR3 is 13 amino acids. Between the trimmed V and J ends, which lost 0 bases and 4 bases, there was a span of 6 bases.

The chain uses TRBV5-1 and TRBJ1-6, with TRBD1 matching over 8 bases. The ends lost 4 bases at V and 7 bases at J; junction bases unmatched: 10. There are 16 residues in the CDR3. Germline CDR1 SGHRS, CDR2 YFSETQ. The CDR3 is CASSLFGQGENSPLHF. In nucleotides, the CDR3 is TGCGCCAGCAGCCTATTCGGACAGGGAGAGAATTCACCCCTCCACTTT.

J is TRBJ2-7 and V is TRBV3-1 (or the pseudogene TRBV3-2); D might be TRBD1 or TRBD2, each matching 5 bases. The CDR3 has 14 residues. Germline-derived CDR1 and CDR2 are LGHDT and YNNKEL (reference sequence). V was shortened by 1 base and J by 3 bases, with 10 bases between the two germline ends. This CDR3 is CASSQGQRGYEQYF. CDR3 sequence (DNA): TGTGCCAGCAGCCAAGGACAGAGGGGCTACGAGCAGTACTTC.

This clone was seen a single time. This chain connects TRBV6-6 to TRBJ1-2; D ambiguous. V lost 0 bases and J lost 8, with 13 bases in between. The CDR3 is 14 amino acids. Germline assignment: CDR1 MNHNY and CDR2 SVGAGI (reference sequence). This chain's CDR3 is CASSYSEGGSGYTF. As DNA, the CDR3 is TGTGCCAGCAGTTACTCGGAAGGAGGGAGCGGCTACACCTTC.

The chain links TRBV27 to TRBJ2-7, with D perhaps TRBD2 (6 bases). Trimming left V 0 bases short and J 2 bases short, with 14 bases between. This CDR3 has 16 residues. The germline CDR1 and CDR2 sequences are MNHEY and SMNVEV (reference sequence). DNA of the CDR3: TGTGCCAGCAGTTTATCGTACCCGGGGGTTACCTACGAGCAGTACTTC. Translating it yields CASSLSYPGVTYEQYF.

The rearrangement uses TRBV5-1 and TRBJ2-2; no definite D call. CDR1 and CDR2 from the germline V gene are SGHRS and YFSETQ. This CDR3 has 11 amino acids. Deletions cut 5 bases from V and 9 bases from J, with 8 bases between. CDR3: CASSTRRELFF. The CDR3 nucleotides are TGCGCCAGCAGTACCCGACGGGAGCTGTTTTTT.

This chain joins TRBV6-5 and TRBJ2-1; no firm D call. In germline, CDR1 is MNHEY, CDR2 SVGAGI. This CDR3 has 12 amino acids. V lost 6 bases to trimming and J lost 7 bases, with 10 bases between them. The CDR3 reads CASRPPGNEQFF. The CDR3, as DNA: TGTGCCAGCAGACCCCCCGGTAATGAGCAGTTCTTC.

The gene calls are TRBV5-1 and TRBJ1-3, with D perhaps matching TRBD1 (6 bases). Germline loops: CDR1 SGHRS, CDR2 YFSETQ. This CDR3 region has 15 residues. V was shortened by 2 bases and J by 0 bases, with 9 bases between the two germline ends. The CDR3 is CASSLGGSSGNTIYF. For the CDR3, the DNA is TGCGCCAGCAGCTTAGGGGGTTCCTCTGGAAACACCATATATTTT.

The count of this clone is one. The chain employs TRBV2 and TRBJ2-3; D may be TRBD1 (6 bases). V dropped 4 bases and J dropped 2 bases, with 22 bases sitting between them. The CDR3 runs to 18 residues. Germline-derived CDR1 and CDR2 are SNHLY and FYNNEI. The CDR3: CASSAGATPRGLTDTQYF. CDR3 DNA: TGTGCCAGCAGTGCAGGGGCCACCCCCCGGGGTCTCACAGATACGCAGTATTTT.

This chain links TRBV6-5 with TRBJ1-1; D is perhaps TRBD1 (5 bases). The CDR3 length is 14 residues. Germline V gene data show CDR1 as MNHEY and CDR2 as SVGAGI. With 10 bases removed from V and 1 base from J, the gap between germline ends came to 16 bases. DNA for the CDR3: TGTGCCACCTCCCAGGCAGGGCGGAACACTGAAGCTTTCTTT. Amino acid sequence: CATSQAGRNTEAFF.

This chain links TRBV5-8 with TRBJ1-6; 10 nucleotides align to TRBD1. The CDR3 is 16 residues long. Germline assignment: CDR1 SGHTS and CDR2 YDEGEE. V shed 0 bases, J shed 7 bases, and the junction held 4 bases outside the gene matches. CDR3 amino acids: CASSLEGQGRNSPLHF. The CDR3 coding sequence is TGTGCCAGCAGCTTGGAGGGACAGGGGAGGAATTCACCCCTCCACTTT. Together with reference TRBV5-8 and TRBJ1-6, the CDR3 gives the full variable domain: EAGVTQSPTHLIKTRGQQATLRCSPISGHTSVYWYQQALGLGLQFLLWYDEGEERNRGNFPPRFSGRQFPNYSSELNVNALELEDSALYLCASSLEGQGRNSPLHFGNGTRLTVT.

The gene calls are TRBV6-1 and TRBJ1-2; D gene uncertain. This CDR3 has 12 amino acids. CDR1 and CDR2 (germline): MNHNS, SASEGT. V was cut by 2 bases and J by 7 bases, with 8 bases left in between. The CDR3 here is CASSEYSGGYTF. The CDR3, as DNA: TGTGCCAGCAGTGAATACAGCGGTGGCTACACCTTC.

The CDR3 sequence is CASSLGGGSPNNEQFF. The CDR3, as DNA: TGCGCCAGCAGCTTGGGTGGCGGGAGCCCCAACAATGAGCAGTTCTTC. The chain links TRBV5-1 to TRBJ2-1; TRBD2 agrees at 7 bases. CDR1 is SGHRS and CDR2 is YFSETQ in the germline V gene. The trim removed 0 bases at V and 5 bases at J, leaving 8 bases unmatched. The CDR3 is made up of 16 amino acids.